Each of the 5 T cell receptor beta chains below was sequenced from the same sample in a study of blood T cell repertoires in COVID-19. The protocol was immunoSEQ multiplex PCR, while the TCRdb copy is restricted to in-frame clones and leaves out a portion. This sample has 150,000 to 200,000 clones, with about 76% found just once. The sample taken for sequencing was peripheral blood. The receptors stem from a woman in her thirties or forties with COVID-19, enrolled during active disease.

J is TRBJ2-5 and V is TRBV5-1; possible D gene TRBD2, 5 bases. CDR1 SGHRS and CDR2 YFSETQ come from the germline V gene. Trimming took 2 bases from V and 2 from J, leaving 10 bases between them. The CDR3 runs 14 residues. The CDR3 protein is CASSLSGNQETQYF. The CDR3, as DNA: TGCGCCAGCAGCTTATCCGGGAATCAAGAGACCCAGTACTTC.

The V and J genes are TRBV10-3 and TRBJ2-7; 7 bases fit TRBD1. Trimming took 6 bases from V and 5 from J; bases not matched to a gene: 7. The CDR3 contains 13 residues. CDR1 and CDR2 from the germline V gene are ENHRY and SYGVKD. The CDR3 protein is CAISGQEKDEQYF. The CDR3 DNA reads as TGTGCCATCAGCGGACAGGAGAAAGACGAGCAGTACTTC.

Here the CDR3 DNA reads TGTGCCAGCAGCCAAGAACAGTACAGGGGGACTACGCCCCAGCATTTT. Translated: CASSQEQYRGTTPQHF. V and J are TRBV3-1 (or the pseudogene TRBV3-2) and TRBJ1-5; 8 bases are shared with TRBD1. Germline loops: CDR1 LGHDT, CDR2 YNNKEL (reference sequence). The CDR3 is made up of 16 amino acids. V trimming: 0 bases; J trimming: 9 bases; junction bases outside the gene matches: 10.

The chain is built from TRBV21-1 and TRBJ2-7; the table's D call of TRBD1 was not tested on the DNA. TRBV21-1 is flagged as a pseudogene. This CDR3 spans 15 amino acids. CDR3 DNA sequence: TGTGCCAGCAGCCCCAGGATAAGGGGGAAGTGTCAGCAGTACTTC. It is translated as CASSPRIRGKCQQYF.

CDR3 nucleotide sequence: TGTGCCAGCAGCTTAGAGACAGGGTGGCAGCCCCAGCATTTT. Translation gives CASSLETGWQPQHF. The V gene is TRBV7-2, the J gene TRBJ1-5, with 7 nucleotides matching TRBD1. The CDR3 length is 14 residues. Germline values: CDR1 SGHTA, CDR2 FQGNSA. Trimming at V came to 1 base and at J to 7 bases, leaving 4 bases not matched to a gene.